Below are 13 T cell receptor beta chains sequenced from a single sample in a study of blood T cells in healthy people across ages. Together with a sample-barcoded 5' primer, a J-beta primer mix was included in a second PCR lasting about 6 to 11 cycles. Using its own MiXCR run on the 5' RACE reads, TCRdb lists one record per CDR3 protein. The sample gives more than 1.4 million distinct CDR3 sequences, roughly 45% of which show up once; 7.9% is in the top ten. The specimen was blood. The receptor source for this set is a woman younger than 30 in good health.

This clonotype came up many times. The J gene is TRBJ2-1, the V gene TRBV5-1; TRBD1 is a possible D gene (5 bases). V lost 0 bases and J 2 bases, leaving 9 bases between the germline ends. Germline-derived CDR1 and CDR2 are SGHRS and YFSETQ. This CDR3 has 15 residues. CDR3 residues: CASSLAGNPYNEQFF. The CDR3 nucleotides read TGCGCCAGCAGCTTGGCAGGGAACCCCTACAATGAGCAGTTCTTC. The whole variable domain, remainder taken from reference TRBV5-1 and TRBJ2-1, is KAGVTQTPRYLIKTRGQQVTLSCSPISGHRSVSWYQQTPGQGLQFLFEYFSETQRNKGNFPGRFSGRQFSNSRSEMNVSTLELGDSALYLCASSLAGNPYNEQFFGPGTRLTVL.

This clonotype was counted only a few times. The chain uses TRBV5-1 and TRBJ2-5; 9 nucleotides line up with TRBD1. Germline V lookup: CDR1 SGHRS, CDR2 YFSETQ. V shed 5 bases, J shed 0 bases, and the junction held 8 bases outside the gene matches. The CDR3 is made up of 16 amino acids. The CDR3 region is CASSSTGGANQETQYF. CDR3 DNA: TGCGCCAGCAGTTCCACAGGGGGCGCAAACCAAGAGACCCAGTACTTC. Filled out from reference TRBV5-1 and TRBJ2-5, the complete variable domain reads KAGVTQTPRYLIKTRGQQVTLSCSPISGHRSVSWYQQTPGQGLQFLFEYFSETQRNKGNFPGRFSGRQFSNSRSEMNVSTLELGDSALYLCASSSTGGANQETQYFGPGTRLLVL.

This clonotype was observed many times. CDR3 sequence (DNA): TGTGCCAGCAGCCTGCGCGGCGGAGAAGAGACCCAGTACTTC. Its protein is CASSLRGGEETQYF. The rearrangement joins TRBV7-3 to TRBJ2-5; D uncertain. CDR3 size: 14 residues. V was clipped by 5 bases and J by 3 bases, with 13 bases between them. From germline, CDR1 is SGHTA and CDR2 FQGTGA.

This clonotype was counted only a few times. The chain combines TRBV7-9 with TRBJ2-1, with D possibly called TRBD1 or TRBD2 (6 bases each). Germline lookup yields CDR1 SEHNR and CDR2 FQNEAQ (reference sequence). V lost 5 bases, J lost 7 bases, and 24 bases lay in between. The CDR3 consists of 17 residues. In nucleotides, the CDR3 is TGTGCCAGCAGCGCTGAGACAAACCAACGGAGGGGGAATGAGCAGTTCTTC. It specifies CASSAETNQRRGNEQFF.

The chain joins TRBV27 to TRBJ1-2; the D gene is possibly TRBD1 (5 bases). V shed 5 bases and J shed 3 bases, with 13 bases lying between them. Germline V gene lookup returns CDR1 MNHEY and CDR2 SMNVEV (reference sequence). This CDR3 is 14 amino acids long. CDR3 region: CASSRGGDHYGYTF. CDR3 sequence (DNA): TGTGCCAGCAGTCGGGGGGGAGATCACTATGGCTACACCTTC.

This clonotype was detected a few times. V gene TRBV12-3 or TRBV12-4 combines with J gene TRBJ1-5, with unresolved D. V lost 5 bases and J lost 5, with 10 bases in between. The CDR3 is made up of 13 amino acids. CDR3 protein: CASSRLFDQPQHF. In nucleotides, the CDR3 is TGTGCCAGCAGTCGCCTTTTCGATCAGCCCCAGCATTTT.

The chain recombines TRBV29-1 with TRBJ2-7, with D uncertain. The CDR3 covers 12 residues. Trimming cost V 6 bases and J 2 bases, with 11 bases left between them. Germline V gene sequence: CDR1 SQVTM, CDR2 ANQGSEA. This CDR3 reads CSVSSVAYEQYF. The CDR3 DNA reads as TGCAGCGTCAGTTCAGTAGCCTACGAGCAGTACTTC.

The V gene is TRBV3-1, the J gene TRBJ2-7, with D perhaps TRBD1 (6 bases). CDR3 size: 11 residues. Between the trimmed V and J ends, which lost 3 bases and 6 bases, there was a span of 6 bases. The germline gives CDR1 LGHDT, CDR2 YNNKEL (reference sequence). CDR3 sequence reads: CASSHRGEQYF. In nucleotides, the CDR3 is TGTGCCAGCAGCCACAGGGGCGAGCAGTACTTC.

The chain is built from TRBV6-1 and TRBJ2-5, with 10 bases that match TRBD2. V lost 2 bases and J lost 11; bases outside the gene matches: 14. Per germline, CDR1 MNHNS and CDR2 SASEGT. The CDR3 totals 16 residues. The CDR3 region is CASSEPSGRHYNEQYF. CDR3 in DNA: TGTGCCAGCAGTGAACCTAGCGGGAGACACTACAATGAGCAGTACTTC.

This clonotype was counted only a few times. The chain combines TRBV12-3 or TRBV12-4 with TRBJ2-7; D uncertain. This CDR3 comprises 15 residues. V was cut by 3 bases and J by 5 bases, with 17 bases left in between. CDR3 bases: TGTGCCAGCAGTTTTACGAGCCCTCCACGGGACGAGCAGTACTTC. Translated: CASSFTSPPRDEQYF.

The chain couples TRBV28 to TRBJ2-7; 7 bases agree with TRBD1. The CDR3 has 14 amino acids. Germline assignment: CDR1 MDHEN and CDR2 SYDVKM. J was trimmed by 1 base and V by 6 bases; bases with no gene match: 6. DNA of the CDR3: TGTGCCAGCAGGGTACAGGGGAAATCCTACGAGCAGTACTTC. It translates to CASRVQGKSYEQYF.

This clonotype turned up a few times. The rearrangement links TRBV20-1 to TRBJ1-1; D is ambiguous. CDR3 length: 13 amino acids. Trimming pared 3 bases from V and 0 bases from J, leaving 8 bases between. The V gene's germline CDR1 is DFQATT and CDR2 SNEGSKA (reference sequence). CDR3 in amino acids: CSARGLMNTEAFF. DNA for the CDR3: TGCAGTGCTAGGGGTCTGATGAACACTGAAGCTTTCTTT.

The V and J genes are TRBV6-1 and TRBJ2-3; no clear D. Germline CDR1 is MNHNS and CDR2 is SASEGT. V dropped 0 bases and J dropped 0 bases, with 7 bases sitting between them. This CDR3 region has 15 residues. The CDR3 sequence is CASSEALLSTDTQYF. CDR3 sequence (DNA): TGTGCCAGCAGTGAAGCGCTTCTAAGCACAGATACGCAGTATTTT.